A selection of T cell receptor beta chains follows, all from one sample in a study of shared clonotypes between healthy human individuals. The method was immunoSEQ multiplex PCR; TCRdb's version includes in-frame clones alone and lacks a portion of them. The sample has hundreds of thousands of clones, less than 97% seen once. The sequencing input was naive CD8+ T cells sorted from blood. These receptor sequences come from a woman in her twenties or thirties in good health. Each CDR3 is given without its conserved first and last residue.

j_call	v_call	cdr3_aa
TRBJ1-2	TRBV5-1	ASSLPGDGDYGYT
TRBJ1-1	TRBV10-2	ASSESQTQSISMNTEAF
TRBJ2-7	TRBV21-1	ASIEIWGQGAYEQY
TRBJ2-7	TRBV30	AWSSEPYEQY
TRBJ1-5	TRBV5-6	ASSAGRLQPQH
TRBJ1-2	TRBV6-5	ASSYVQGAGGYT
TRBJ2-1	TRBV29-1	SVEAPSGYNEQF
TRBJ1-5	TRBV29-1	SVGTHNQPQH
TRBJ1-4	TRBV9	ASSVEAGTNEKLF
TRBJ2-7	TRBV27	ASATGRAYEQY
TRBJ2-7	TRBV10-1	ASSGSETYEQY
TRBJ2-7	TRBV7-7	ASSLYTGTGYEQY
TRBJ1-6	TRBV28	ASSPDRLNSPLH
TRBJ2-3	TRBV19	ASSASGSSDTQY
TRBJ1-1	TRBV29-1	SFQPMDKPEAF
TRBJ2-1	TRBV2	ASSEVRSGVNEQF
TRBJ2-5	TRBV14	ASSQDLAGETQY
TRBJ2-2	TRBV11-2	ASSQGYTGELF
TRBJ2-1	TRBV28	ASSPLSEQF
TRBJ1-1	TRBV6-5	ASSPVLSNTEAF
TRBJ2-1	TRBV4-1	ASSSSRGYNEQF
TRBJ2-2	TRBV19	ASSIPPPGELF
TRBJ1-5	TRBV4-1	ASSRGQFNQPQH
TRBJ1-1	TRBV9	ASSSDRGLTEAF
TRBJ2-2	TRBV28	ASSPRGISASTGELF
TRBJ1-2	TRBV4-1	ASSQARGHYGYT
TRBJ1-5	TRBV28	ASTKLDQPQH
TRBJ2-3	TRBV6-4	ASEPPWTRVTSTDTQY
TRBJ2-7	TRBV6-1	ASSEIYEQY